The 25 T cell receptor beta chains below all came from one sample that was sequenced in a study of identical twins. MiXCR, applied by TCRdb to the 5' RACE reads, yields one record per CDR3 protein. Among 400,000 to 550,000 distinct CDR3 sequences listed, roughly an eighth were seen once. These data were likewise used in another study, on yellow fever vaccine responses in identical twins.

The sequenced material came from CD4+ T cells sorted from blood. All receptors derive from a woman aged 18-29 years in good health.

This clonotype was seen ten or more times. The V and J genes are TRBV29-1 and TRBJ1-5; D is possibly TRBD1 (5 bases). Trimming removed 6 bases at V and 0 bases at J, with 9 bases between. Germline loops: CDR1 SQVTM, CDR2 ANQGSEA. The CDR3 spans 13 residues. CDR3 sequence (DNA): TGCAGCGTGGGGGAAAATAGCAATCAGCCCCAGCATTTT. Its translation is CSVGENSNQPQHF.

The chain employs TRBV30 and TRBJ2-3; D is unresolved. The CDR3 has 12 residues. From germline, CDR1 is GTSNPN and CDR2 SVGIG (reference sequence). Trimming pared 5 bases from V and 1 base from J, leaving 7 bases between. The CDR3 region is CAWGKGTDTQYF. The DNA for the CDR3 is TGTGCCTGGGGGAAGGGCACAGATACGCAGTATTTT.

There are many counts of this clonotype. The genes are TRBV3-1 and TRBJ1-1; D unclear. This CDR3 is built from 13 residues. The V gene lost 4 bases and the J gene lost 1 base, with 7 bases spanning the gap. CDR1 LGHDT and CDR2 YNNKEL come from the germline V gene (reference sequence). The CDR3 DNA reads TGTGCCAGCAGCCCCCTAAGGAACACTGAAGCTTTCTTT. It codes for CASSPLRNTEAFF.

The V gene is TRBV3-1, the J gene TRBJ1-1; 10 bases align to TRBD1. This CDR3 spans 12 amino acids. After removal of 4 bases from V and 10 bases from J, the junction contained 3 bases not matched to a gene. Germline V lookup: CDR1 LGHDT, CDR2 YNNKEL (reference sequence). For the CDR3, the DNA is TGTGCCAGCAGCCTCGACAGGGGGCGAGCTTTCTTT. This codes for CASSLDRGRAFF.

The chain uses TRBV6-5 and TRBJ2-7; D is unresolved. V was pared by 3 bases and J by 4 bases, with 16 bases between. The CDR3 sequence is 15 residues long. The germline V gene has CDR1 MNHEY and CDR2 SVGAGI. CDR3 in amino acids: CASSYGVGSFYEQYF. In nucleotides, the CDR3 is TGTGCCAGCAGTTATGGGGTCGGTAGTTTTTACGAGCAGTACTTC.

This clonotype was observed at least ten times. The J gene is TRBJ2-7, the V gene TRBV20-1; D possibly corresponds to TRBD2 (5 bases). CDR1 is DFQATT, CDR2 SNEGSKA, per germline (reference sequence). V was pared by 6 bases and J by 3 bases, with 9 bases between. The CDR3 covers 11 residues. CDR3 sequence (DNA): TGCAGTGCGAGGGTAGTCTACGAGCAGTACTTC. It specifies CSARVVYEQYF.

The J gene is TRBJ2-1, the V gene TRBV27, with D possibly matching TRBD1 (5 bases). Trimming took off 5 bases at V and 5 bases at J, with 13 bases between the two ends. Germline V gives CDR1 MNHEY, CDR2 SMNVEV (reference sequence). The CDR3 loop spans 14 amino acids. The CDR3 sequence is CASSPLDNNNEQFF. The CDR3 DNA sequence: TGTGCCAGCAGTCCACTGGACAACAACAATGAGCAGTTCTTC.

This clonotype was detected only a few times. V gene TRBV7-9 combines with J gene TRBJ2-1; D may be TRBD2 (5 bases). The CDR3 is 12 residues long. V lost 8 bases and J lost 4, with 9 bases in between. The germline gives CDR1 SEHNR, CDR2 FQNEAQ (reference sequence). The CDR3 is CASVRAYNEQFF. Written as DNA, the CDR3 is TGTGCCAGCGTGAGGGCGTACAATGAGCAGTTCTTC.

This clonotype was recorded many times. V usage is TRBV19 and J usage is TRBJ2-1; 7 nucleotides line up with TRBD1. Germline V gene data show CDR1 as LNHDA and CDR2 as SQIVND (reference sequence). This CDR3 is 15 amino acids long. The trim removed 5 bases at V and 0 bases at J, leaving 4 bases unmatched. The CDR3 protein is CASSPDRSSYNEQFF. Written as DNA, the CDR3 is TGTGCCAGTAGTCCGGACAGGAGCTCCTACAATGAGCAGTTCTTC.

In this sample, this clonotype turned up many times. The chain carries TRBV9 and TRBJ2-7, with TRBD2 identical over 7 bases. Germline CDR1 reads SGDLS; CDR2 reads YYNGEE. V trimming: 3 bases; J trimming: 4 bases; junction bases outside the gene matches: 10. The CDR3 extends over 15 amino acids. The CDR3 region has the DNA TGTGCCAGCAGCGCGGGGCTAGCGGAGACATACGAGCAGTACTTC. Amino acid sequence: CASSAGLAETYEQYF.

DNA for the CDR3: TGTGCCAGCAGCCAAGACGGGACAGGGTTCCGGCCCCAGCATTTT. Translation: CASSQDGTGFRPQHF. The rearrangement joins TRBV3-1 to TRBJ1-5; 9 nucleotides match TRBD1. The germline gives CDR1 LGHDT, CDR2 YNNKEL (reference sequence). The length of the CDR3 is 15 residues. The V gene end was trimmed by 0 bases and the J gene end by 9 bases; junction bases not matched to a gene: 6.

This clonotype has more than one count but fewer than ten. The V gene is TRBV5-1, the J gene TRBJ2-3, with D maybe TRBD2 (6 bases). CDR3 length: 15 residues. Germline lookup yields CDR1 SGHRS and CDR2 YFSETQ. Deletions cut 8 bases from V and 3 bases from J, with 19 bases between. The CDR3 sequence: CASRGRVAATDTQYF. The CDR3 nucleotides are TGCGCCAGTAGGGGCCGGGTAGCGGCTACAGATACGCAGTATTTT.

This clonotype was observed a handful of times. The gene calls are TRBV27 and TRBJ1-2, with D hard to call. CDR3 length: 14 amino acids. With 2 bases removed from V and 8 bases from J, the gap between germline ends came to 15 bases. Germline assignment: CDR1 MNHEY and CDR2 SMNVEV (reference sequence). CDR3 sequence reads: CASSLAGGLGGYTF. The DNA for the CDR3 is TGTGCCAGCAGTTTAGCTGGCGGCCTGGGGGGCTACACCTTC.

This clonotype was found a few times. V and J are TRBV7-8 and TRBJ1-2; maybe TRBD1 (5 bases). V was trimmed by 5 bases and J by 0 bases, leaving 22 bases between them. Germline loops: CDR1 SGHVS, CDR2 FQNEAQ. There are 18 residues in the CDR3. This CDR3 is CASSQTQFQGQANYGYTF. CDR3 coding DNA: TGTGCCAGCAGCCAAACACAGTTCCAGGGCCAAGCTAACTATGGCTACACCTTC. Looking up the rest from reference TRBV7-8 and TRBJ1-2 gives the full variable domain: GAGVSQSPRYKVAKRGQDVALRCDPISGHVSLFWYQQALGQGPEFLTYFQNEAQLDKSGLPSDRFFAERPEGSVSTLKIQRTQQEDSAVYLCASSQTQFQGQANYGYTFGSGTRLTVV.

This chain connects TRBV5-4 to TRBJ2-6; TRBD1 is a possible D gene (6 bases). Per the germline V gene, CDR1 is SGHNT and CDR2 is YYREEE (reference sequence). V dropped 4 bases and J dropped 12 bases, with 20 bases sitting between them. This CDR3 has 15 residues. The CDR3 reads CASSPRTKTGFVLTF. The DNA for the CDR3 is TGTGCCAGCAGCCCGCGAACAAAGACAGGATTCGTCCTGACTTTC.

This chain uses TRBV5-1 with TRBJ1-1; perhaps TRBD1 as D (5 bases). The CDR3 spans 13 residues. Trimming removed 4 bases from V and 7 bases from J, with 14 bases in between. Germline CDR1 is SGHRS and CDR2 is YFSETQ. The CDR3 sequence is CASSTKGASEAFF. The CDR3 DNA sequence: TGCGCCAGCAGCACGAAAGGGGCGAGTGAAGCTTTCTTT.

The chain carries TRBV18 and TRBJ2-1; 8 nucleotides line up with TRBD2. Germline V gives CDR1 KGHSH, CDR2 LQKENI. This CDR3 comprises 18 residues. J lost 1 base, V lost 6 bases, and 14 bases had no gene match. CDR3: CASSLVRGAGESYNEQFF. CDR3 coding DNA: TGTGCCAGCTCCCTTGTGAGGGGAGCGGGAGAGTCCTACAATGAGCAGTTCTTC.

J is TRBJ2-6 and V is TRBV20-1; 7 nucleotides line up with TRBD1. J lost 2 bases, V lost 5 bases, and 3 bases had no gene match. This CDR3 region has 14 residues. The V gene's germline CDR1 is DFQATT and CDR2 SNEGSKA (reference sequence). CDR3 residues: CSADDRAGANVLTF. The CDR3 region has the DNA TGCAGTGCTGATGACAGGGCTGGGGCCAACGTCCTGACTTTC.

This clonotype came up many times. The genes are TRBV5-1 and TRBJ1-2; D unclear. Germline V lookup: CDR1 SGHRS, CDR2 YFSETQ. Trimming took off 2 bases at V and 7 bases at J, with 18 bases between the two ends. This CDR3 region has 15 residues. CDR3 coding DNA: TGCGCCAGCAGCTTACCGGCCGGCGGACTGGGTGGCTACACCTTC. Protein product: CASSLPAGGLGGYTF.

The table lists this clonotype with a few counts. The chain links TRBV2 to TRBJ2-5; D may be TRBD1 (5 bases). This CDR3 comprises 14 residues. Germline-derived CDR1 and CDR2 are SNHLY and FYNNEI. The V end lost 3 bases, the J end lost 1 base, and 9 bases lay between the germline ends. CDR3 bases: TGTGCCAGCAGTGATGGGCAGGGCCAAGAGACCCAGTACTTC. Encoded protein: CASSDGQGQETQYF.

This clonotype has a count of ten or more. CDR3 nucleotide sequence: TGCGCCAGCAGCTTGGGGATGTCCTACAATGAGCAGTTCTTC. This gives the protein CASSLGMSYNEQFF. V gene TRBV5-1 combines with J gene TRBJ2-1; D is unclear. The CDR3 consists of 14 residues. Germline V lookup: CDR1 SGHRS, CDR2 YFSETQ. Trimming took off 0 bases at V and 1 base at J, with 5 bases between the two ends.

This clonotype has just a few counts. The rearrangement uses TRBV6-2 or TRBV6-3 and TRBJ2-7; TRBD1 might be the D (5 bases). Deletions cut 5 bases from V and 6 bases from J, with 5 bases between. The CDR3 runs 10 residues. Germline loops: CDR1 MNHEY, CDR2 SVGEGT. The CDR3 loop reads CASSDSEQYF. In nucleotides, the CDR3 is TGTGCCAGCAGTGACAGCGAGCAGTACTTC.

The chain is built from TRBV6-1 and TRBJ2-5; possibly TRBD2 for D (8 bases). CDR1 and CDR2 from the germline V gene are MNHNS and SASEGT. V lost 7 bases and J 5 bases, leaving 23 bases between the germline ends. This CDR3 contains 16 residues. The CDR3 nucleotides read TGTGCCAGCACTGGCGGGAGGACAGGATCGACGGAGACCCAGTACTTC. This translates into CASTGGRTGSTETQYF.

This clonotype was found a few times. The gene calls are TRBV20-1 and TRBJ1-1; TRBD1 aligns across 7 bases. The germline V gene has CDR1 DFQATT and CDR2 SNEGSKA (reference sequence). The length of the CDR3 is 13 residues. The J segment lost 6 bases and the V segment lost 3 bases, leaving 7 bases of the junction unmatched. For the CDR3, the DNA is TGCAGTGCTAGCCACCCGGACAGGCCTGAAGCTTTCTTT. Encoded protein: CSASHPDRPEAFF.

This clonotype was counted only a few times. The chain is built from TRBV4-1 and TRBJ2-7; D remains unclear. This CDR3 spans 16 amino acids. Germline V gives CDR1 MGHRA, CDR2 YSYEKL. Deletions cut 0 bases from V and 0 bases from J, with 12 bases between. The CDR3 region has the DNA TGCGCCAGCAGCCAAGATCCTAACAGACTCTCCTACGAGCAGTACTTC. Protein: CASSQDPNRLSYEQYF.